The 31 T cell receptor beta chains presented below share a single source sample, sequenced in a study of shared clonotypes between healthy human individuals. Assay used: immunoSEQ multiplex PCR; TCRdb lists only in-frame clones, some missing. Of approximately 980,000 clones in the sample, less than 85% were seen once. Sequencing used memory CD4+ T cells sorted from blood. The subset denotes: CD45RA-negative fraction. All receptors derive from a man aged 18 to 30 in good health.

V gene TRBV5-6 combines with J gene TRBJ2-7; D uncertain. The CDR3 is 15 residues long. Trimming shortened V by 0 bases and J by 4 bases, and 14 bases separated the two germline ends. CDR1 SGHDT and CDR2 YYEEEE come from the germline V gene. CDR3 sequence reads: CASSLVAGRSYEQYF. In nucleotides, the CDR3 is TGTGCCAGCAGCTTGGTGGCTGGCAGAAGTTACGAGCAGTACTTC.

The chain uses TRBV5-1 and TRBJ2-7, with a weak D call TRBD2 (6 bases). V gave up 3 bases and J gave up 2 bases, with 12 bases separating them. CDR1 and CDR2 from the germline V gene are SGHRS and YFSETQ. The CDR3 covers 14 residues. Here the CDR3 reads CASSSTRRTYEQYF. The CDR3 DNA reads TGCGCCAGCAGCTCGACTAGGCGGACCTACGAGCAGTACTTC. The full variable domain, its missing parts supplied by reference TRBV5-1 and TRBJ2-7, is KAGVTQTPRYLIKTRGQQVTLSCSPISGHRSVSWYQQTPGQGLQFLFEYFSETQRNKGNFPGRFSGRQFSNSRSEMNVSTLELGDSALYLCASSSTRRTYEQYFGPGTRLTVT.

The rearrangement uses TRBV10-2 and TRBJ1-6, with TRBD1 identical over 10 bases. V shed 6 bases, J shed 5 bases, and the junction held 7 bases outside the gene matches. Germline assignment: CDR1 WSHSY and CDR2 SAAADI. This CDR3 has 16 amino acids. CDR3 bases: TGCGCCAGCAGGGCGACCGGGACAGGGGATAATTCACCCCTCCACTTT. This encodes CASRATGTGDNSPLHF.

This clone was counted a single time. The chain combines TRBV7-2 with TRBJ2-3, with 11 bases aligning to TRBD1. Germline CDR1 SGHTA, CDR2 FQGNSA. V was pared by 5 bases and J by 5 bases, with 6 bases of the junction left unmatched. The CDR3 extends over 15 amino acids. As DNA, the CDR3 is TGTGCCAGCAGCCATGGACAGGGGGCAGGAGATACGCAGTATTTT. As protein: CASSHGQGAGDTQYF.

The rearrangement uses TRBV7-9 and TRBJ1-4; the match to TRBD1 covers 9 bases. J gave up 0 bases and V 5 bases, and 13 bases lay outside the gene matches. The CDR3 loop spans 19 amino acids. Germline CDR1 reads SEHNR; CDR2 reads FQNEAQ (reference sequence). The CDR3 DNA reads as TGTGCCAGCAGCACGGGACAGGGAGTACCATTTGCAACTAATGAAAAACTGTTTTTT. It encodes CASSTGQGVPFATNEKLFF.

The rearrangement links TRBV7-9 to TRBJ1-1; TRBD1 matches 10 bases. The CDR3 sequence is 16 residues long. From germline, CDR1 is SEHNR and CDR2 FQNEAQ (reference sequence). The V gene end was trimmed by 1 base and the J gene end by 7 bases; junction bases not matched to a gene: 9. The DNA for the CDR3 is TGTGCCAGCAGCTTAGAAAGTGATTGGACAGGGGGTGAAGCTTTCTTT. The encoded protein is CASSLESDWTGGEAFF.

This clone appeared once. The CDR3 nucleotides are TGTGCCAGCAGATCGGGACATAAGAACACTGAAGCTTTCTTT. Its protein is CASRSGHKNTEAFF. J is TRBJ1-1 and V is TRBV6-5; maybe TRBD1 (6 bases). Germline lookup yields CDR1 MNHEY and CDR2 SVGAGI. CDR3 length: 14 amino acids. V shed 6 bases and J shed 1 base, with 12 bases lying between them.

The chain carries TRBV5-4 and TRBJ2-1; no definite D call. The germline V gene encodes CDR1 SGHNT and CDR2 YYREEE (reference sequence). V was cut by 0 bases and J by 6 bases, with 7 bases left in between. The length of the CDR3 is 13 residues. The CDR3 nucleotides read TGTGCCAGCAGCTTGGAGTACGGCAATGAGCAGTTCTTC. Residues: CASSLEYGNEQFF.

With regard to this clone: Distinct nucleotide sequences in the sample also encode this CDR3. The chain has TRBV5-8 and TRBJ2-7, with D unclear. The V gene lost 2 bases and the J gene lost 2 bases, with 11 bases spanning the gap. CDR1 and CDR2 from the germline V gene are SGHTS and YDEGEE. CDR3 length equals 14 residues. This chain's CDR3 is CASSLTDGPYEQYF. DNA for the CDR3: TGTGCCAGCAGCTTAACGGACGGACCCTACGAGCAGTACTTC.

This clone was seen a single time. The chain recombines TRBV5-6 with TRBJ2-5; D might be TRBD1 (5 bases). This CDR3 is built from 15 residues. V gave up 0 bases and J gave up 3 bases, with 12 bases separating them. Germline V gene sequence: CDR1 SGHDT, CDR2 YYEEEE. The CDR3 coding sequence is TGTGCCAGCAGCTTGGCGGCAGGGTGGGAAGAGACCCAGTACTTC. Its protein product is CASSLAAGWEETQYF.

The gene calls are TRBV30 and TRBJ1-4; a possible D gene is TRBD1 (5 bases). Trimming stripped 1 base from V and 7 bases from J, with 16 bases between. The CDR3 sequence is 15 residues long. In germline, CDR1 is GTSNPN, CDR2 SVGIG (reference sequence). This chain's CDR3 is CAWSEGPRRGEKLFF. In nucleotides, the CDR3 is TGTGCCTGGAGTGAAGGACCAAGAAGGGGTGAAAAACTGTTTTTT.

The genes are TRBV15 and TRBJ1-5; D is possibly TRBD1 (5 bases). V was cut by 1 base and J by 4 bases, with 23 bases left in between. The CDR3 consists of 19 residues. Germline values: CDR1 LNHNV, CDR2 YYDKDF (reference sequence). The CDR3 protein is CATSRGAAWGNGRNQPQHF. As DNA, the CDR3 is TGTGCCACCAGCAGAGGGGCGGCGTGGGGCAATGGTAGAAATCAGCCCCAGCATTTT.

This clone has only one observation. This sequence joins TRBV9 and TRBJ2-1; D is possibly TRBD1 (6 bases). The germline gives CDR1 SGDLS, CDR2 YYNGEE. V was cut by 3 bases and J by 4 bases, with 14 bases left in between. This CDR3 comprises 15 residues. This chain's CDR3 is CASSGVPDRYNEQFF. CDR3 coding DNA: TGTGCCAGCAGCGGGGTCCCAGACAGGTACAATGAGCAGTTCTTC.

The chain combines TRBV15 with TRBJ2-5; TRBD2 matches 7 bases. Unmatched junction bases numbered 3, after V lost 11 bases and J lost 0 bases. The CDR3 runs 12 residues. Per germline, CDR1 LNHNV and CDR2 YYDKDF (reference sequence). CDR3 amino acids: CAVSGNQETQYF. The CDR3 nucleotides read TGTGCCGTCAGCGGGAACCAAGAGACCCAGTACTTC.

Concerning this clone itself: Just one base apart from a much larger clone, this may be a read error. Other DNA sequences in the sample encode the same CDR3. V is TRBV9 and J is TRBJ2-3; 10 nucleotides line up with TRBD2. V gave up 3 bases and J gave up 0 bases; unmatched junction bases: 1. The CDR3 is 15 residues long. In germline, CDR1 is SGDLS, CDR2 YYNGEE. The CDR3 loop reads CASSGTSGSTDTQYF. The CDR3 DNA follows: TGTGCCAGCAGCGGGACTAGCGGAAGCACAGATACGCAGTATTTT.

The gene calls are TRBV19 and TRBJ2-7; 7 nucleotides align to TRBD2. The CDR3 loop spans 14 amino acids. Trimming removed 3 bases from V and 4 bases from J; junction bases left unmatched: 6. The germline V gene encodes CDR1 LNHDA and CDR2 SQIVND (reference sequence). The CDR3 spells CASSIGWEGYEQYF. The CDR3 DNA follows: TGTGCCAGTAGTATTGGTTGGGAGGGTTACGAGCAGTACTTC.

The V gene is TRBV5-5, the J gene TRBJ2-7; D not certain. Trimming cost V 3 bases and J 2 bases, with 12 bases left between them. The CDR3 totals 14 residues. In germline, CDR1 is SGHKS, CDR2 YYEKEE (reference sequence). The CDR3 reads CASSYGHDTYEQYF. CDR3 DNA: TGTGCCAGCAGCTATGGTCACGATACCTACGAGCAGTACTTC.

This clone was picked up a small number of times. The V gene is TRBV5-1, the J gene TRBJ2-1; 8 bases map to TRBD2. Germline CDR1 and CDR2: SGHRS and YFSETQ. This CDR3 has 15 residues. Trimming cost V 3 bases and J 5 bases; bases outside gene matches: 7. CDR3 in amino acids: CASSSVAGLDNEQFF. The CDR3 DNA sequence: TGCGCCAGCAGCTCCGTAGCGGGGCTCGACAATGAGCAGTTCTTC. Based on the CDR3 plus reference TRBV5-1 and TRBJ2-1, the full variable domain is KAGVTQTPRYLIKTRGQQVTLSCSPISGHRSVSWYQQTPGQGLQFLFEYFSETQRNKGNFPGRFSGRQFSNSRSEMNVSTLELGDSALYLCASSSVAGLDNEQFFGPGTRLTVL.

This chain links TRBV6-6 with TRBJ1-4; 9 positions agree with TRBD1. Germline V gene sequence: CDR1 MNHNY, CDR2 SVGAGI (reference sequence). V dropped 3 bases and J dropped 3; count of bases not matched to a gene: 2. The CDR3 sequence is 15 residues long. The CDR3 DNA reads TGTGCCAGCAGTTATGGGACAGGGCCTAATGAAAAACTGTTTTTT. This codes for CASSYGTGPNEKLFF.

This sequence joins TRBV7-9 and TRBJ2-1; TRBD2 matches 7 bases. Germline loops: CDR1 SEHNR, CDR2 FQNEAQ (reference sequence). V was pared by 4 bases and J by 3 bases, with 12 bases of the junction left unmatched. The CDR3 contains 17 residues. CDR3 protein: CASSSREIDSIYNEQFF. The CDR3 bases are TGTGCCAGCAGCTCGCGGGAGATAGACTCCATCTACAATGAGCAGTTCTTC.

The CDR3 is CASSLEAGKGYEQYF. DNA for the CDR3: TGCGCCAGCAGCTTGGAAGCAGGGAAGGGCTACGAGCAGTACTTC. This chain joins TRBV5-1 and TRBJ2-7; D might be TRBD1 (5 bases). The V end was cut by 0 bases, the J end by 3 bases, with 13 bases between. The CDR3 runs to 15 residues. Germline V gives CDR1 SGHRS, CDR2 YFSETQ. The complete variable domain, with remaining parts taken from reference TRBV5-1 and TRBJ2-7, reads KAGVTQTPRYLIKTRGQQVTLSCSPISGHRSVSWYQQTPGQGLQFLFEYFSETQRNKGNFPGRFSGRQFSNSRSEMNVSTLELGDSALYLCASSLEAGKGYEQYFGPGTRLTVT.

The chain joins TRBV5-1 to TRBJ2-5; D is ambiguous. The J call is in doubt because the DNA end fits TRBJ2-7 better. Germline values: CDR1 SGHRS, CDR2 YFSETQ. The CDR3 covers 14 residues. CDR3 nucleotides: TGCGCCAGCAGCTTGGATCTGGAGTCGGGCGAGCAGTACTTC. Protein product: CASSLDLESGEQYF.

The chain carries TRBV11-2 and TRBJ2-1; 13 bases match TRBD2. The length of the CDR3 is 16 residues. With 1 base clipped from V and 9 bases from J, the junction kept 6 bases outside the gene matches. CDR1 is SGHAT, CDR2 FQNNGV, per germline. For the CDR3, the DNA is TGTGCCAGCAGCTTAGCCACTAGCGGGGGGGCAGGTGAGCAGTTCTTC. It specifies CASSLATSGGAGEQFF.

The chain carries TRBV5-4 and TRBJ2-5; D is ambiguous. CDR1 SGHNT and CDR2 YYREEE come from the germline V gene (reference sequence). There are 14 residues in the CDR3. Trimming took 0 bases from V and 13 from J, leaving 19 bases between them. The CDR3 region is CASSLDPGAPTGYF. The CDR3 DNA reads as TGTGCCAGCAGCTTGGATCCTGGTGCCCCTACGGGGTACTTC.

The chain employs TRBV7-2 and TRBJ2-5, with 7 bases that match TRBD2. The germline CDR1 and CDR2 sequences are SGHTA and FQGNSA. After removal of 2 bases from V and 5 bases from J, the junction contained 5 bases not matched to a gene. CDR3 length: 14 amino acids. The CDR3 sequence is CASSLYGREETQYF. The CDR3 DNA follows: TGTGCCAGCAGCTTATATGGGCGGGAGGAGACCCAGTACTTC.

This chain links TRBV5-1 with TRBJ2-6; D not certain. Trimming stripped 0 bases from V and 2 bases from J, with 9 bases between. Germline V lookup: CDR1 SGHRS, CDR2 YFSETQ. This CDR3 spans 16 amino acids. The CDR3, as DNA: TGCGCCAGCAGCTTGGTGGGATTTACTGGGGCCAACGTCCTGACTTTC. Translating gives CASSLVGFTGANVLTF.

The chain couples TRBV2 to TRBJ2-2, with no clear D. The CDR3 spans 15 residues. Germline-derived CDR1 and CDR2 are SNHLY and FYNNEI. Trimming shortened V by 2 bases and J by 5 bases, and 12 bases separated the two germline ends. Written as DNA, the CDR3 is TGTGCCAGCAGTGAAAAGTTAGCTTCTACCGGGGAGCTGTTTTTT. Translating it yields CASSEKLASTGELFF.

CDR3 in amino acids: CASSYRTSGNTGELFF. The CDR3 DNA reads as TGTGCCAGCAGCTACCGGACTAGCGGAAACACCGGGGAGCTGTTTTTT. The genes are TRBV7-2 and TRBJ2-2, with 10 bases identical to TRBD2. Germline V gene sequence: CDR1 SGHTA, CDR2 FQGNSA. The CDR3 has 16 amino acids. The V gene end was trimmed by 4 bases and the J gene end by 2 bases; junction bases not matched to a gene: 4.

This chain joins TRBV19 and TRBJ1-4; possible D gene TRBD1, 6 bases. The germline V gene has CDR1 LNHDA and CDR2 SQIVND (reference sequence). The CDR3 is 15 amino acids. Trimming shortened V by 9 bases and J by 0 bases, and 14 bases separated the two germline ends. The DNA of the CDR3 is TGTGCCAGCGCCTCACAGGGAACAACTAATGAAAAACTGTTTTTT. As protein: CASASQGTTNEKLFF.

The chain combines TRBV15 with TRBJ1-4; D perhaps matches TRBD1 (6 bases). The germline V gene has CDR1 LNHNV and CDR2 YYDKDF (reference sequence). The ends were cut back, 0 bases at V and 4 bases at J, with 15 bases in the middle. There are 17 residues in the CDR3. The CDR3: CATSRDQIGTHNEKLFF. CDR3 nucleotides: TGTGCCACCAGCAGAGATCAGATAGGGACACATAATGAAAAACTGTTTTTT.

The chain uses TRBV5-4 and TRBJ2-5; TRBD1 might be the D (5 bases). The V gene's germline CDR1 is SGHNT and CDR2 YYREEE (reference sequence). Trimming pared 1 base from V and 0 bases from J, leaving 13 bases between. This CDR3 spans 16 amino acids. CDR3 residues: CASSLMTVPYQETQYF. In nucleotides, the CDR3 is TGTGCCAGCAGCTTGATGACAGTTCCGTACCAAGAGACCCAGTACTTC.